This T cell receptor beta chain originates from a study of T cell responses to AZD1222 COVID-19 vaccine. Concerning this clone: Its antigen is currently unknown.

Germline V CDR1 and CDR2: SQVTM, ANQGSEA. V lost 0 bases and J 0 bases, leaving 11 bases between the germline ends. The CDR3 loop spans 15 amino acids. Notes on the study in general: Mostly white British, mostly female donors; authors suggested clonal diversity may be underestimated.

The repertoire was sequenced with immunoSEQ multiplex PCR; TCRdb's copy has only in-frame clones and lacks some. The repertoire consists of roughly 80,000 clones, with less than 95% occurring once and the leading ten covering 3% to 3.5%. The rearrangement links TRBV29-1 to TRBJ2-5; TRBD1 is a possible D gene (5 bases). This receptor was obtained from an adult who received the AZD1222 COVID-19 vaccine. The material sequenced was peripheral blood, taken 28 days after the second AZD1222 dose. CDR3 residues: CSVEDHGRDQETQYF. The CDR3 DNA reads TGCAGCGTTGAAGATCATGGCAGGGACCAAGAGACCCAGTACTTC.